These 21 T cell receptor beta chains were all obtained from the same sample, sequenced in a study of cytotoxic CD8 clonotypes in ibrutinib-treated CLL. Only in-frame clones appear in the TCRdb table, and some are missing; sequencing was by immunoSEQ multiplex PCR. Altogether approximately 80,000 clones are present, 86% being singletons, with the ten largest covering around 5%. Sequenced material: PBMCs, taken before ibrutinib treatment. Receptors originate from a human donor with chronic lymphocytic leukemia.

This chain joins TRBV19 and TRBJ1-2, with no clear D. Trimming left V 4 bases short and J 6 bases short, with 21 bases between. This CDR3 comprises 16 residues. Germline CDR1 reads LNHDA; CDR2 reads SQIVND (reference sequence). The CDR3 here is CASSTLWPGRSDGYTF. The CDR3 nucleotides read TGTGCCAGTAGTACCCTCTGGCCTGGCCGGTCGGATGGCTACACCTTC.

This clone is a singleton in its sample. The chain is built from TRBV10-3 and TRBJ2-3, with unresolved D. Germline V gene sequence: CDR1 ENHRY, CDR2 SYGVKD. V lost 2 bases and J lost 7, with 4 bases in between. The CDR3 runs 11 residues. The DNA for the CDR3 is TGTGCCATCAGTGAGGCAAATACGCAGTATTTT. Its translation is CAISEANTQYF.

The gene calls are TRBV6-5 and TRBJ1-2, with 9 bases fitting TRBD1. Germline V CDR1 and CDR2: MNHEY, SVGAGI. CDR3 length: 14 residues. V lost 5 bases, J lost 7 bases, and 8 bases stayed unmatched. CDR3 loop: CASSNRDRVSGYTF. As DNA, the CDR3 is TGTGCCAGCAGTAACCGGGACAGGGTTAGTGGCTACACCTTC.

This chain's CDR3 is CATSRDTKGRIFF. CDR3 coding DNA: TGTGCCACCAGCAGAGATACCAAGGGGCGGATATTCTTT. This rearrangement joins TRBV15 to TRBJ1-1; D is perhaps TRBD1 (5 bases). There are 13 residues in the CDR3. Germline values: CDR1 LNHNV, CDR2 YYDKDF (reference sequence). The germline V and J ends were trimmed by 0 bases and 14 bases, with 16 bases remaining between them.

The sample holds many counts of this clone. V usage is TRBV6-5 and J usage is TRBJ2-7; D gene unclear. V lost 3 bases to trimming and J lost 2 bases, with 17 bases between them. Looked up from germline, CDR1 is MNHEY and CDR2 is SVGAGI. The CDR3 extends over 16 amino acids. The CDR3 bases are TGTGCCAGCAGTTATCACCGACCCCCTAGACCCTACGAGCAGTACTTC. This sequence encodes CASSYHRPPRPYEQYF.

The V gene is TRBV28, the J gene TRBJ2-7, with D perhaps TRBD1 (5 bases). The V end was cut by 1 base, the J end by 4 bases, with 11 bases between. The CDR3 is 14 residues long. The germline CDR1 and CDR2 sequences are MDHEN and SYDVKM. CDR3 sequence (DNA): TGTGCCAGCAGTTTATTCGCAGGGTTGTACGAGCAGTACTTC. It codes for CASSLFAGLYEQYF.

This chain uses TRBV29-1 with TRBJ2-1, with TRBD2 matching over 12 bases. V was clipped by 7 bases and J by 4 bases; unmatched bases: 11. CDR1 is SQVTM, CDR2 ANQGSEA, per germline. CDR3 length equals 16 residues. The CDR3 coding sequence is TGCAGCGCTCCCCCTCCGACTAGCGGGGGATACAATGAGCAGTTCTTC. Encoded protein: CSAPPPTSGGYNEQFF.

The genes are TRBV2 and TRBJ1-5, with D possibly TRBD1 on 5 matching bases. Per the germline V gene, CDR1 is SNHLY and CDR2 is FYNNEI. The ends were cut back, 6 bases at V and 1 base at J, with 13 bases in the middle. The CDR3 totals 15 residues. CDR3 in DNA: TGTGCCAGCAGGCATGGGGGTTTGAGCAATCAGCCCCAGCATTTT. Translated, it gives CASRHGGLSNQPQHF. Together with reference TRBV2 and TRBJ1-5, the CDR3 gives the full variable domain: EPEVTQTPSHQVTQMGQEVILRCVPISNHLYFYWYRQILGQKVEFLVSFYNNEISEKSEIFDDQFSVERPDGSNFTLKIRSTKLEDSAMYFCASRHGGLSNQPQHFGDGTRLSIL.

This clone was observed a handful of times. The chain joins TRBV18 to TRBJ2-2; unclear D gene. CDR3 size: 13 residues. V gave up 5 bases and J gave up 3 bases, with 7 bases separating them. Germline V CDR1 and CDR2: KGHSH, LQKENI. CDR3: CASSAAHTGELFF. In nucleotides, the CDR3 is TGTGCCAGCTCAGCAGCGCACACCGGGGAGCTGTTTTTT.

The V and J genes are TRBV7-9 and TRBJ1-2, with D unresolved. The length of the CDR3 is 11 residues. Trimming shortened V by 5 bases and J by 8 bases, and 9 bases separated the two germline ends. Germline values: CDR1 SEHNR, CDR2 FQNEAQ (reference sequence). DNA of the CDR3: TGTGCCAGCAGCCAGGTTGGCGGCTACACCTTC. It specifies CASSQVGGYTF. The variable domain in full, completed from reference TRBV7-9 and TRBJ1-2, reads DTGVSQNPRHKITKRGQNVTFRCDPISEHNRLYWYRQTLGQGPEFLTYFQNEAQLEKSRLLSDRFSAERPKGSFSTLEIQRTEQGDSAMYLCASSQVGGYTFGSGTRLTVV.

The chain combines TRBV30 with TRBJ1-2; D is unclear. The CDR3 has 12 residues. The V gene lost 4 bases and the J gene lost 0 bases, with 6 bases spanning the gap. CDR1 is GTSNPN, CDR2 SVGIG, per germline (reference sequence). The CDR3 DNA follows: TGTGCCTGGAATAAAGCTAACTATGGCTACACCTTC. Its translation is CAWNKANYGYTF.

This clone was counted between two and nine times. V usage is TRBV7-8 and J usage is TRBJ2-1; maybe TRBD1 (5 bases). V shed 2 bases and J shed 6 bases, with 14 bases lying between them. The CDR3 totals 15 residues. Germline V CDR1 and CDR2: SGHVS, FQNEAQ. The CDR3 loop reads CASSLQAGHFNEQFF. Written as DNA, the CDR3 is TGTGCCAGCAGCTTACAGGCAGGGCACTTCAATGAGCAGTTCTTC.

For this clone: Relative to the germline gene, one junction end is altered; a read error may explain this. The V and J genes are TRBV7-9 and TRBJ1-4; D remains unclear. CDR3 size: 12 residues. Germline CDR1 and CDR2: SEHNR and FQNEAQ (reference sequence). CDR3 region: CGSSGLNEKLFF. DNA of the CDR3: TGTGGCAGCTCGGGGTTGAATGAAAAACTGTTTTTT.

Here the CDR3 reads CASSFETSVYEQYF. Written as DNA, the CDR3 is TGTGCCAGCAGCTTTGAGACTAGCGTCTACGAGCAGTACTTC. V and J are TRBV5-4 and TRBJ2-7, with TRBD2 identical over 8 bases. With V trimmed by 2 bases and J by 3 bases, 4 bases remained unmatched. The germline CDR1 and CDR2 sequences are SGHNT and YYREEE (reference sequence). The CDR3 consists of 14 residues. Full variable domain (missing parts from reference TRBV5-4 and TRBJ2-7): ETGVTQSPTHLIKTRGQQVTLRCSSQSGHNTVSWYQQALGQGPQFIFQYYREEENGRGNFPPRFSGLQFPNYSSELNVNALELDDSALYLCASSFETSVYEQYFGPGTRLTVT.

V is TRBV9 and J is TRBJ1-1; weak D call: TRBD1 (5 bases). The V gene's germline CDR1 is SGDLS and CDR2 YYNGEE. The CDR3 has 13 amino acids. Trimming removed 6 bases at V and 3 bases at J, with 12 bases between. DNA for the CDR3: TGTGCCAGCAATCACGGAGGGGACACTGAAGCTTTCTTT. It is translated as CASNHGGDTEAFF.

The gene calls are TRBV18 and TRBJ1-4, with 7 bases that match TRBD1. Germline V gene lookup returns CDR1 KGHSH and CDR2 LQKENI. CDR3 length: 14 amino acids. V was clipped by 2 bases and J by 7 bases; unmatched bases: 4. The chain's CDR3 is CASSPDRDSEKLFF. CDR3 DNA: TGTGCCAGCTCACCAGACAGGGACAGTGAAAAACTGTTTTTT.

The count of this clone is one. The chain has TRBV6-1 and TRBJ2-7; no clear D gene. Per germline, CDR1 MNHNS and CDR2 SASEGT. This CDR3 has 12 amino acids. Trimming pared 8 bases from V and 1 base from J, leaving 9 bases between. The CDR3, as DNA: TGTGCCAGCCGCCAGACTTCCTACGAGCAGTACTTC. Protein product: CASRQTSYEQYF.

The rearrangement uses TRBV28 and TRBJ1-2; D gene unclear. Germline-derived CDR1 and CDR2 are MDHEN and SYDVKM. The ends were cut back, 2 bases at V and 7 bases at J, with 14 bases in the middle. The CDR3 has 14 residues. CDR3 nucleotides: TGTGCCAGCAGTTTAATAGGAGGTGGGTTTGGCTACACCTTC. Amino acid sequence: CASSLIGGGFGYTF.

The chain links TRBV19 to TRBJ1-1; no clear D gene. Germline CDR1 reads LNHDA; CDR2 reads SQIVND (reference sequence). This CDR3 is 14 amino acids long. Trimming removed 3 bases from V and 1 base from J, with 9 bases in between. CDR3 in DNA: TGTGCCAGTAGTATCTGGACGGGGAACACTGAAGCTTTCTTT. Encoded protein: CASSIWTGNTEAFF.

Regarding this clone: Within the sample, other DNA sequences also encode this same CDR3. V and J are TRBV5-1 and TRBJ1-2, with TRBD1 matching over 7 bases. The J segment lost 3 bases and the V segment lost 1 base, leaving 0 bases of the junction unmatched. Germline CDR1 SGHRS, CDR2 YFSETQ. The CDR3 spans 13 residues. The CDR3 here is CASSLQGDYGYTF. The CDR3 nucleotides are TGCGCCAGCAGCTTGCAGGGGGACTATGGCTACACCTTC.

This chain uses TRBV7-2 with TRBJ2-3, with TRBD2 identical over 8 bases. Unmatched junction bases numbered 19, after V lost 6 bases and J lost 2 bases. CDR1 and CDR2 (germline): SGHTA, FQGNSA. The length of the CDR3 is 19 residues. The CDR3 region is CASRRNRGGGTMNTDTQYF. The CDR3 DNA reads TGTGCCAGCAGGCGTAACCGGGGGGGAGGGACAATGAACACAGATACGCAGTATTTT.